This T cell receptor (beta chain) emerged from a study of blood T cell repertoires in COVID-19. Study background: Spain, Italy and the United States supplied samples that represented acute and convalescent COVID-19.

Participant reports of clinical history set cohort assignment. The study counted Cohort 3 donors as recovered given two negative PCRs, clearance, or symptom resolution. Per the original data handling: By means of reference gene primer amplification, nucleated cell counts were estimated. TCRdb keeps only in-frame clones here, not all; method: immunoSEQ multiplex PCR. The D gene and trimming were derived from the DNA, and the V and J assignments and clone size from that table. The sample includes 150,000 to 170,000 clones, about 88% seen only once; the top ten take more than 5.5%. V lost 0 bases and J 4 bases, leaving 3 bases between the germline ends. The germline CDR1 and CDR2 sequences are ENHRY and SYGVKD. The CDR3 spans 12 residues.

The chain links TRBV10-3 to TRBJ1-2; no clear D. The clonotype comes from a man aged 50 to 59 who had recovered from COVID-19. Sequencing input: PBMCs or T cells enriched from blood (not recorded which). In DNA, the CDR3 is TGTGCCATCAGTGAGTCCGGCTATGGCTACACCTTC. As protein: CAISESGYGYTF.